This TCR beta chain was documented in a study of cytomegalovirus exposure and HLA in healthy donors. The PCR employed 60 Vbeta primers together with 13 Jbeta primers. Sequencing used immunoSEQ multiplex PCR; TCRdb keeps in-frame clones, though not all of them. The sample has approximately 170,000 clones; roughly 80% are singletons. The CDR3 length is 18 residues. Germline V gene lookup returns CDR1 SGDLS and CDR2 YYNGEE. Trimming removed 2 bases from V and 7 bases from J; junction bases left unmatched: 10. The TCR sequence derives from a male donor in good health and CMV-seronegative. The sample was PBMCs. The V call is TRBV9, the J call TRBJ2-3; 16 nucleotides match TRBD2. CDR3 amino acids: CASSVGLAGGVGENTQYF. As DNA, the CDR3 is TGTGCCAGCAGCGTGGGACTAGCGGGGGGGGTTGGCGAAAATACGCAGTATTTT.